Sequencing of this TCR beta chain was carried out in a study of regulatory T cells in long-lasting Graves disease (dated by TCRdb to the early 2020s). About the investigation overall: Persistent Graves' disease was defined as antithyroid drug treatment for over 5 years with persistently positive TSH receptor autoantibodies. This study used TCR sequencing and RNA sequencing of peripheral blood to compare persistent Graves' disease patients against newly diagnosed Graves' disease patients. The study was conducted in China and was registered as a clinical trial. A total of about 33 samples were covered by TCR sequencing, comprising around 13 persistent and about 20 newly diagnosed Graves' disease patients. Persistent Graves' disease patients in the clinical cohort had taken antithyroid drugs for approximately 9.5 years on average. Overall study results and their limits: Compared with newly diagnosed patients, patients with persistent Graves' disease had lower TCR Shannon entropy and fewer highly expanded clones, which suggests clonal expansion. Preferential use of TRBV28, TRBJ1-2 and TRBJ2-5 was observed in persistent disease, whereas TRBV20-1 and TRBJ2-1 were favored in newly diagnosed disease. The study examined only peripheral blood because the primary lesion, thyroid tissue, could not be accessed. More public clonotypes were shared among persistent patients (over 2,500) than among newly diagnosed patients (roughly 1,000). The authors noted that the small sample size was a limitation that may lower accuracy. Sequencing and analysis were limited to the TCR beta chain.

What the time point label conveys for this sample: persistent/refractory GD, antithyroid drugs over 5 years with positive TRAb. RNA was extracted from PBMCs in TRIzol for both TCR sequencing and RNA sequencing. The diagnosis of Graves' disease followed American Thyroid Association guidelines. The patients came from an endocrinology department in Xi'an, China. From each patient, 7.5 to 10 milliliters of peripheral blood was collected into an EDTA anticoagulant tube. Ficoll Paque Plus density gradient separation was used to isolate PBMCs, and no further T cell sorting was performed. RNA quality was checked with an Agilent 2100 Bioanalyzer and agarose gel, and concentration with a NanoDrop 2000. A note on this clonotype: The antigen it binds to is not known. Base qualities are missing; no much larger clone stands one base away.

The CDR3 numbers 16 residues from cysteine through phenylalanine. The only DNA kept is the CDR3, 48 bases in frame from the first base. The germline V gene provides CDR1 SGHDN and CDR2 FVKESK. Here V drops 3 bases and J drops 2 bases, and the junction holds 3 bases not matched to any gene. Receptor amplification or capture employed multiplex PCR. Sequencer: Illumina HiSeq 4000. iRepertoire HTBI primers and Arm-PCR amplification of CDR3 regions were used to construct TCR beta libraries. Gel purification was performed on PCR products prior to sequencing. In the paper's pipeline: Gene usage analysis of CDR3 amino acid clonotypes relied on the roughly 60 TRBV and about 15 TRBJ segments identified across samples. COPE and FqMerger were used to merge the filtered high-quality paired reads into contigs. BLAST was used to align contigs to IMGT TRBV, TRBD and TRBJ reference genes, and CDR3 was defined according to IMGT. Highly expanded clones were defined as clonotypes with a frequency above 0.1%. Shannon entropy served as the measure of repertoire diversity, while the Gini coefficient captured V-J evenness. A clonotype found in more than one individual was treated as public. In TCRdb, the public reads were trimmed at Q25 with fastp and aligned with MiXCR, with productive beta chains retained. Each CDR3 protein gets just one entry, which takes the most common genes and DNA from the rows behind it. The V and J calls shown here were made by TCRdb, not taken from the authors' results. Counted in this sample were a few hundred thousand distinct CDR3 sequences; around 20% of them appeared once. The leading ten clones occupy roughly an eighth of the sample.

This clonotype was obtained from a female donor with Graves disease. The V and J segments used are TRBV14 and TRBJ2-1; 11 bases in between match TRBD2. Here the sequenced sample was peripheral blood mononuclear cells (PBMCs), taken when the disease was refractory, from a patient treated with antithyroid drugs. At the DNA level, the sequence is TGTGCCAGCAGCCACCTAGCGGGAGGCGCCTACAATGAGCAGTTCTTC. It codes for CASSHLAGGAYNEQFF.